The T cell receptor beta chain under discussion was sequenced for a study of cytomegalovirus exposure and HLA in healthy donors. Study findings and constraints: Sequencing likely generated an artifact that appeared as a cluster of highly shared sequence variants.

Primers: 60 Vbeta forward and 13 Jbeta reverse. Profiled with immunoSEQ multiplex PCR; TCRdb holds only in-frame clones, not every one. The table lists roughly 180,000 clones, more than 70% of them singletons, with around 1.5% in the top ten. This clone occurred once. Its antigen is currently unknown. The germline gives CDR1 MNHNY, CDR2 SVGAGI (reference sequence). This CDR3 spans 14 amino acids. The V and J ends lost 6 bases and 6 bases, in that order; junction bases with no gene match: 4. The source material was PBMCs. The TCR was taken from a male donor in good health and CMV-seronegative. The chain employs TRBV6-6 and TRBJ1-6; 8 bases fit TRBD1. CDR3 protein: CASSQDRGNSPLHF. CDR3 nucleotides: TGTGCCAGCAGCCAAGACAGGGGTAATTCACCCCTCCACTTT.